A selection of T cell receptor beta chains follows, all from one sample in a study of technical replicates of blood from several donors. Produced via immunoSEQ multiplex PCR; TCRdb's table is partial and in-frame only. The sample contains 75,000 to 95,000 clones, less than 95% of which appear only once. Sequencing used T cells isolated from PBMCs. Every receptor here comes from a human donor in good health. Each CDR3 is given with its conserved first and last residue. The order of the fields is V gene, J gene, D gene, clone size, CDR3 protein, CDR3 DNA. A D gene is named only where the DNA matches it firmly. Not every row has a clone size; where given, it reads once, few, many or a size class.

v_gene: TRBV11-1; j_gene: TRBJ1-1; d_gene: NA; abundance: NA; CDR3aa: CASSLDRWNTEAFF; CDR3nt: TGTGCCAGCAGCTTGGACAGATGGAACACTGAAGCTTTCTTT
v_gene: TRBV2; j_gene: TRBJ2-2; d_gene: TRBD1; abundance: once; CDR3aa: CASRGGQGANGELFF; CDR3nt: TGTGCCAGCAGGGGGGGACAGGGGGCGAACGGGGAGCTGTTTTTT
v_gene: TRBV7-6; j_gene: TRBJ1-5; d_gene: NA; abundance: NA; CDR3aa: CASSLEGGASHQPQHF; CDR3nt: TGTGCCAGCAGCTTAGAAGGCGGGGCTTCCCATCAGCCCCAGCATTTT
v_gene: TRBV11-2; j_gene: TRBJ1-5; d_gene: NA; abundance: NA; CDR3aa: CASSFRQGNQPQHF; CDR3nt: TGTGCCAGCAGCTTTAGACAGGGCAATCAGCCCCAGCATTTT
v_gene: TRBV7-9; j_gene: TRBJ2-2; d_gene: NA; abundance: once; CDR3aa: CATRGAGEGELFF; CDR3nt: TGTGCCACTCGGGGAGCGGGCGAGGGGGAGCTGTTTTTT
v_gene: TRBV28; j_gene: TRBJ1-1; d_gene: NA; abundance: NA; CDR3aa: CASDPQGRGTFF; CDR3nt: TGTGCCAGCGATCCACAGGGACGAGGAACTTTCTTT
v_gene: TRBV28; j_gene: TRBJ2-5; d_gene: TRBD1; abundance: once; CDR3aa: CASSSPGTAQETQYF; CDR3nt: TGTGCCAGCAGCTCACCCGGGACAGCCCAAGAGACCCAGTACTTC
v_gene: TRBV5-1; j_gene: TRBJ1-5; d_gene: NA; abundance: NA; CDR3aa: CASRVLEGQPQHF; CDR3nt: TGCGCCAGCAGGGTTCTTGAGGGTCAGCCCCAGCATTTT
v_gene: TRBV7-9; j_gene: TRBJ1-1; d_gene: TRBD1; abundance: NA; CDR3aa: CASSQTGGKLGAFF; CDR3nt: TGTGCCAGCAGCCAGACAGGGGGCAAGTTGGGAGCTTTCTTT
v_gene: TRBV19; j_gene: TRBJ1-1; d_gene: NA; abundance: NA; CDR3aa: CASRTRENTEAFF; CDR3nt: TGTGCCAGTAGAACACGGGAGAACACTGAAGCTTTCTTT
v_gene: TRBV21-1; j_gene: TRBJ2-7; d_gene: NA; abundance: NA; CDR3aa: CASSKGVASGGPSSYEQYF; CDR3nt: TGTGCCAGCAGCAAAGGGGTGGCTAGCGGGGGCCCTAGTTCCTACGAGCAGTACTTC
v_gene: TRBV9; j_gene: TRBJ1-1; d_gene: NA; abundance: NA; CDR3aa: CASSVGAVNTEAFF; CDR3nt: TGTGCCAGCAGCGTAGGGGCCGTTAACACTGAAGCTTTCTTT
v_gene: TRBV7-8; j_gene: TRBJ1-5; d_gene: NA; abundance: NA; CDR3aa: CASSQHQGTFSNQPQHF; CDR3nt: TGTGCCAGCAGCCAACATCAGGGCACCTTTAGCAATCAGCCCCAGCATTTT
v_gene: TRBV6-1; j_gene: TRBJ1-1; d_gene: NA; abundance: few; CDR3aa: CASSDPGVNTEAFF; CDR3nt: TGTGCCAGCAGTGATCCAGGCGTGAACACTGAAGCTTTCTTT
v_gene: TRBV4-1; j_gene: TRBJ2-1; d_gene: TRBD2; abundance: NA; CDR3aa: CASSPLAGGTPYNEQFF; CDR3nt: TGCGCCAGCAGCCCACTAGCGGGGGGGACACCCTACAATGAGCAGTTCTTC
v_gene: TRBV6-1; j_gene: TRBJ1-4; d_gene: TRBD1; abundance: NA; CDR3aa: CASSETEGDRLKLFF; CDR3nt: TGTGCCAGCAGTGAAACGGAGGGGGACAGACTAAAACTGTTTTTT
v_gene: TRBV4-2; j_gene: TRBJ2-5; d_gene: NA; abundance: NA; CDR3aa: CASSQDSGREAETQYF; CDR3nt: TGTGCCAGCAGCCAAGATAGCGGCAGGGAGGCAGAGACCCAGTACTTC
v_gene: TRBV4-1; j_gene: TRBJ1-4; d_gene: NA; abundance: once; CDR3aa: CASSQGHGIINEKLFF; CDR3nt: TGCGCCAGCAGCCAAGGACACGGGATCATTAATGAAAAACTGTTTTTT
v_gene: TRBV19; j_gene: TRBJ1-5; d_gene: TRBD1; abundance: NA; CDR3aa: CASSTDRGNSNQPQHF; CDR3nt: TGTGCCAGTAGTACGGACAGGGGGAATAGCAATCAGCCCCAGCATTTT
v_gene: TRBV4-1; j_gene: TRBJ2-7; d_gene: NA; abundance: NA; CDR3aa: CASSQEEGTQTYEQYF; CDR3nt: TGCGCCAGCAGCCAAGAGGAAGGGACACAAACCTACGAGCAGTACTTC
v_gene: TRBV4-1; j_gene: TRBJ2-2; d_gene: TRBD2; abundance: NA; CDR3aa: CASSQAQAGGPGGELFF; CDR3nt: TGCGCCAGCAGCCAAGCTCAGGCGGGAGGGCCTGGCGGGGAGCTGTTTTTT
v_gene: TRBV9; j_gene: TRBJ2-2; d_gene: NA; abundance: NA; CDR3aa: CASSVAGHRSTGELFF; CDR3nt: TGTGCCAGCAGCGTAGCCGGACACCGAAGCACCGGGGAGCTGTTTTTT
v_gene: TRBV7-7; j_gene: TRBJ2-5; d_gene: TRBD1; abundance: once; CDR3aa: CASSAPQGAGETQYF; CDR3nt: TGTGCCAGCAGCGCTCCCCAGGGGGCTGGGGAGACCCAGTACTTC
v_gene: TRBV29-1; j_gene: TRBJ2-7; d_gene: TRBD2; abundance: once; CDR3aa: CSVASGVRLREQYF; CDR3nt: TGCAGCGTCGCTAGCGGGGTCCGACTACGCGAGCAGTACTTC